The 25 T cell receptor beta chains presented below share a single source sample, sequenced in a study of shared clonotypes between healthy human individuals. Libraries were prepared by immunoSEQ multiplex PCR; TCRdb keeps only in-frame clonotypes and omits some of them. Among more than 2,000,000 clones, roughly nine tenths were seen once, and the ten largest hold around 0.15%. Sequencing was done on a sample of naive CD4+ T cells sorted from blood. The subset was: CD45RA+ positively selected. These TCRs come from a man between 18 and 35 years old in good health.

The V call is TRBV5-1, the J call TRBJ2-3; D not resolved. The germline CDR1 and CDR2 sequences are SGHRS and YFSETQ. V was shortened by 1 base and J by 3 bases, with 9 bases between the two germline ends. This CDR3 has 14 amino acids. For the CDR3, the DNA is TGCGCCAGCAGCTTGTTTGGGTTTACAGATACGCAGTATTTT. Residues: CASSLFGFTDTQYF.

This CDR3 reads CASSGLAMIGELFF. CDR3 nucleotide sequence: TGCGCCAGCAGTGGGCTAGCGATGATCGGGGAGCTGTTTTTT. The chain couples TRBV10-2 to TRBJ2-2, with D possibly TRBD2 on 6 matching bases. The germline gives CDR1 WSHSY, CDR2 SAAADI. This CDR3 has 14 amino acids. Trimming stripped 4 bases from V and 7 bases from J, with 13 bases between.

V usage is TRBV18 and J usage is TRBJ1-5; TRBD1 agrees at 10 bases. Germline V gene lookup returns CDR1 KGHSH and CDR2 LQKENI. J lost 1 base, V lost 6 bases, and 6 bases had no gene match. The CDR3 is 16 amino acids. The CDR3 coding sequence is TGTGCCAGCTCTCAAACGGACAGGGGGAGCAATCAGCCCCAGCATTTT. This translates into CASSQTDRGSNQPQHF. Together with reference TRBV18 and TRBJ1-5, the CDR3 gives the full variable domain: NAGVMQNPRHLVRRRGQEARLRCSPMKGHSHVYWYRQLPEEGLKFMVYLQKENIIDESGMPKERFSAEFPKEGPSILRIQQVVRGDSAAYFCASSQTDRGSNQPQHFGDGTRLSIL.

As concerns this clone: Within the sample, other DNA sequences also encode this same CDR3. This chain uses TRBV5-1 with TRBJ2-1, with 12 positions matching TRBD2. The germline V gene has CDR1 SGHRS and CDR2 YFSETQ. After removal of 0 bases from V and 5 bases from J, the junction contained 0 bases not matched to a gene. The CDR3 consists of 15 residues. The CDR3 sequence is CASSLGTSGNNEQFF. The CDR3 coding sequence is TGCGCCAGCAGCTTGGGGACTAGCGGGAACAATGAGCAGTTCTTC.

The chain combines TRBV6-6 with TRBJ1-4; TRBD1 aligns across 8 bases. This CDR3 is 14 amino acids long. J lost 1 base, V lost 7 bases, and 2 bases had no gene match. Germline V CDR1 and CDR2: MNHNY, SVGAGI (reference sequence). The DNA of the CDR3 is TGTGCCAGCACTGGGACAGGAACTAATGAAAAACTGTTTTTT. Translating it yields CASTGTGTNEKLFF.

The chain recombines TRBV5-1 with TRBJ2-5; 12 nucleotides agree with TRBD2. Germline-derived CDR1 and CDR2 are SGHRS and YFSETQ. There are 16 residues in the CDR3. V lost 1 base and J lost 4; bases outside the gene matches: 5. CDR3 protein: CASSLPSGRARETQYF. The CDR3 DNA reads TGCGCCAGCAGCTTGCCTAGCGGGAGGGCCCGAGAGACCCAGTACTTC.

The chain links TRBV7-8 to TRBJ2-3; D perhaps matches TRBD2 (5 bases). V was clipped by 0 bases and J by 1 base, with 11 bases between them. This CDR3 comprises 16 residues. Germline loops: CDR1 SGHVS, CDR2 FQNEAQ. CDR3 coding DNA: TGTGCCAGCAGCTTAGCGCTCACTAGTGGCACAGATACGCAGTATTTT. This sequence encodes CASSLALTSGTDTQYF.

The J gene is TRBJ2-2, the V gene TRBV7-9, with unresolved D. Germline V lookup: CDR1 SEHNR, CDR2 FQNEAQ (reference sequence). Trimming cost V 0 bases and J 1 base, with 6 bases left between them. The CDR3 extends over 15 amino acids. The CDR3 sequence is CASSLAIENTGELFF. CDR3 nucleotides: TGTGCCAGCAGCTTAGCAATTGAGAACACCGGGGAGCTGTTTTTT. Supplemented by reference TRBV7-9 and TRBJ2-2, the full variable domain reads DTGVSQNPRHKITKRGQNVTFRCDPISEHNRLYWYRQTLGQGPEFLTYFQNEAQLEKSRLLSDRFSAERPKGSFSTLEIQRTEQGDSAMYLCASSLAIENTGELFFGEGSRLTVL.

The CDR3 coding sequence is TGCGCCAGCTTCCCGGGGGGCGATAGCTCCTACGAGCAGTACTTC. It specifies CASFPGGDSSYEQYF. The chain combines TRBV5-1 with TRBJ2-7; D may be TRBD2 (7 bases). CDR3 length equals 15 residues. CDR1 and CDR2 (germline): SGHRS, YFSETQ. Trimming removed 7 bases at V and 0 bases at J, with 17 bases between.

The chain carries TRBV7-2 and TRBJ2-1; the match to TRBD2 covers 10 bases. V shed 5 bases, J shed 8 bases, and the junction held 9 bases outside the gene matches. The CDR3 is 15 amino acids. Germline V gives CDR1 SGHTA, CDR2 FQGNSA. The CDR3 region has the DNA TGTGCCAGCAGCATTAGCGGGGGGCCGGCTGATGAGCAGTTCTTC. This translates into CASSISGGPADEQFF.

The chain combines TRBV6-5 with TRBJ2-5; TRBD1 matches at 8 bases. The V segment lost 5 bases and the J segment 5 bases; nucleotides outside the gene matches: 10. Looked up from germline, CDR1 is MNHEY and CDR2 is SVGAGI. The CDR3 sequence is 15 residues long. CDR3 protein: CASSHRDRGRETQYF. In nucleotides, the CDR3 is TGTGCCAGCAGTCACCGAGACAGGGGTCGGGAGACCCAGTACTTC.

This chain links TRBV10-3 with TRBJ2-2; 8 bases line up with TRBD1. Germline assignment: CDR1 ENHRY and CDR2 SYGVKD. The CDR3 has 15 amino acids. V lost 6 bases to trimming and J lost 5 bases; unmatched junction nucleotides: 8. CDR3: CAISGDRGGTGELFF. In nucleotides, the CDR3 is TGTGCCATCAGCGGAGACAGGGGAGGAACCGGGGAGCTGTTTTTT.

The genes are TRBV10-3 and TRBJ1-1, with 7 bases matching TRBD1. This CDR3 region has 14 residues. J was trimmed by 10 bases and V by 8 bases; bases with no gene match: 16. CDR1 and CDR2 from the germline V gene are ENHRY and SYGVKD. As DNA, the CDR3 is TGTGCCATCGGGAAAACAGACAGGGTCGAAGGAGCTTTCTTT. It codes for CAIGKTDRVEGAFF.

V and J are TRBV7-2 and TRBJ1-4; the match to TRBD1 covers 8 bases. The length of the CDR3 is 14 residues. Germline loops: CDR1 SGHTA, CDR2 FQGNSA. Trimming removed 5 bases from V and 8 bases from J; junction bases left unmatched: 7. This CDR3 is CASSPGTGDEKLFF. CDR3 in DNA: TGTGCCAGCAGCCCCGGGACAGGAGACGAAAAACTGTTTTTT.

This chain uses TRBV19 with TRBJ2-1, with 9 bases fitting TRBD2. Germline loops: CDR1 LNHDA, CDR2 SQIVND (reference sequence). V lost 4 bases and J lost 10; bases outside the gene matches: 11. The CDR3 loop spans 15 amino acids. The DNA of the CDR3 is TGTGCCAGTAGTACGCTAGCGGGAATACCTGGGGAGCAGTTCTTC. Translated, it gives CASSTLAGIPGEQFF.

The chain carries TRBV2 and TRBJ1-2; D is unclear. V lost 0 bases and J lost 14, with 7 bases in between. CDR3 length: 10 amino acids. Germline CDR1 and CDR2: SNHLY and FYNNEI. In nucleotides, the CDR3 is TGTGCCAGCAGTGAAGCTGTGAGTACCTTC. Translated, it gives CASSEAVSTF.

To note about this clone: Other DNA sequences in the sample encode the same CDR3. V and J are TRBV6-1 and TRBJ1-5, with no clear D. V lost 1 base and J 7 bases, leaving 8 bases between the germline ends. The CDR3 is 13 residues long. The germline CDR1 and CDR2 sequences are MNHNS and SASEGT. The CDR3 sequence: CASSEGPNQPQHF. The CDR3 nucleotides are TGTGCCAGCAGTGAAGGACCGAACCAGCCCCAGCATTTT.

The genes are TRBV10-1 and TRBJ2-7; D remains unclear. The CDR3 length is 14 residues. Trimming pared 7 bases from V and 3 bases from J, leaving 16 bases between. Germline V gene lookup returns CDR1 WNHNN and CDR2 SYGVQD (reference sequence). The CDR3 coding sequence is TGCGCCAGCACAACTCTCAATGGTGGCTACGAGCAGTACTTC. It is translated as CASTTLNGGYEQYF.

This chain uses TRBV15 with TRBJ2-7; TRBD2 matches 10 bases. With 5 bases clipped from V and 6 bases from J, the junction kept 13 bases outside the gene matches. The germline V gene has CDR1 LNHNV and CDR2 YYDKDF (reference sequence). The CDR3 has 16 amino acids. The CDR3 loop reads CATSPGASGSLGEQYF. The CDR3 DNA reads TGTGCCACCAGCCCCGGGGCTAGCGGGAGTTTGGGCGAGCAGTACTTC.

The chain employs TRBV20-1 and TRBJ2-7, with D uncertain. The germline V gene has CDR1 DFQATT and CDR2 SNEGSKA (reference sequence). The ends were cut back, 3 bases at V and 7 bases at J, with 10 bases in the middle. The CDR3 loop spans 11 amino acids. CDR3 protein: CSASRPEEQYF. CDR3 DNA: TGCAGTGCTAGTCGGCCAGAGGAGCAGTACTTC.

The gene calls are TRBV28 and TRBJ1-5; D is perhaps TRBD1 (6 bases). CDR1 and CDR2 from the germline V gene are MDHEN and SYDVKM. V shed 4 bases and J shed 6 bases, with 10 bases lying between them. The length of the CDR3 is 13 residues. The CDR3 coding sequence is TGTGCCAGCAGTTGGGGGGCAAGTCAGCCCCAGCATTTT. Amino acids: CASSWGASQPQHF.

The chain couples TRBV10-3 to TRBJ1-5; no clear D. Germline lookup yields CDR1 ENHRY and CDR2 SYGVKD. The CDR3 has 14 residues. V lost 0 bases and J lost 8, with 11 bases in between. In DNA form, the CDR3 reads TGTGCCATCAGTGAGTCGGGCCCCATCGAGCCCCAGCATTTT. This codes for CAISESGPIEPQHF.

The CDR3 nucleotides are TGTGCCAGCAGTTTATTGACTAGCCCCACTTCCTACGAGCAGTACTTC. As protein: CASSLLTSPTSYEQYF. The gene calls are TRBV28 and TRBJ2-7, with 7 bases lining up with TRBD2. The CDR3 extends over 16 amino acids. Germline CDR1 and CDR2: MDHEN and SYDVKM. The junction had 7 bases not matched to a gene; V was cut back by 1 base and J by 1 base. Full variable domain (missing parts from reference TRBV28 and TRBJ2-7): DVKVTQSSRYLVKRTGEKVFLECVQDMDHENMFWYRQDPGLGLRLIYFSYDVKMKEKGDIPEGYSVSREKKERFSLILESASTNQTSMYLCASSLLTSPTSYEQYFGPGTRLTVT.

The CDR3 loop is CASSLHGTGSPREQYF. The CDR3 nucleotides are TGTGCCAGCAGCTTACATGGGACAGGGTCGCCGCGCGAGCAGTACTTC. The chain recombines TRBV11-3 with TRBJ2-7, with 9 bases fitting TRBD1. V lost 2 bases to trimming and J lost 6 bases; unmatched junction nucleotides: 11. Germline V gene sequence: CDR1 SGHNT, CDR2 YENEEA. The CDR3 runs to 16 residues. Supplemented by reference TRBV11-3 and TRBJ2-7, the full variable domain reads EAGVVQSPRYKIIEKKQPVAFWCNPISGHNTLYWYLQNLGQGPELLIRYENEEAVDDSQLPKDRFSAERLKGVDSTLKIQPAELGDSAVYLCASSLHGTGSPREQYFGPGTRLTVT.

The chain uses TRBV2 and TRBJ2-3; the D gene is possibly TRBD2 (6 bases). V lost 6 bases to trimming and J lost 1 base, with 8 bases between them. Germline CDR1 is SNHLY and CDR2 is FYNNEI. The length of the CDR3 is 13 residues. The CDR3 is CASRASGTDTQYF. The CDR3 region has the DNA TGTGCCAGCAGGGCTAGCGGCACAGATACGCAGTATTTT.